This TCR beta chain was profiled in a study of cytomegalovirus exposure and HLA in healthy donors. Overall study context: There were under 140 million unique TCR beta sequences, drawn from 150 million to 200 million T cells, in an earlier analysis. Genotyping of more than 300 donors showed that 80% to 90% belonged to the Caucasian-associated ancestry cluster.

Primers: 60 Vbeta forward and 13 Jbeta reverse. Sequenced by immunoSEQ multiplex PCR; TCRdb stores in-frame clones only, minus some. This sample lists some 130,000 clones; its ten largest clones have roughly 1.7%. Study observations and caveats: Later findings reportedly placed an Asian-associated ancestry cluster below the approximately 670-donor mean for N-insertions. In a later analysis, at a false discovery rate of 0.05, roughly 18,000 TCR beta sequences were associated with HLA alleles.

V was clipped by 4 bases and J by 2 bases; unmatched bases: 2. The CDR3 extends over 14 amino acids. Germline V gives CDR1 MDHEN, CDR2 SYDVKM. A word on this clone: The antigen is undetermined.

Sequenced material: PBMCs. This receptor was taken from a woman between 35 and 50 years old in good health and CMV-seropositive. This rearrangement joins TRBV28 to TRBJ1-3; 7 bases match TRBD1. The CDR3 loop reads CASSSGGPGNTIYF. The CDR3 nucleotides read TGTGCCAGCAGTTCAGGGGGTCCTGGAAACACCATATATTTT.